This T cell receptor (beta chain) was documented in a study of OX40 agonist ivuxolimab in advanced cancers. About the study: Partial responses occurred in three patients (one hepatocellular carcinoma, two cutaneous melanoma). Study-level findings and limits: The study observed clonal expansion of CD4+ and CD8+ blood T cells by week 6 at 0.1 to 3.0 mg/kg. The investigators did not determine what antigen specificity the expanded peripheral T cells had.

The germline gives CDR1 KGHSH, CDR2 LQKENI. J was trimmed by 4 bases and V by 6 bases; bases with no gene match: 4. The CDR3 has 15 amino acids. Comment on this clone: Antigen specificity is unknown.

Method: immunoSEQ multiplex PCR; TCRdb's copy keeps in-frame clones and lacks some. The table lists tens of thousands of clones, around 80% of them singletons, with about 1.5% in the top ten. The sequence came from an adult with an advanced solid tumor such as melanoma, head and neck, liver or kidney cancer. The chain combines TRBV18 with TRBJ2-2; 11 positions match TRBD2. The sequences come from CD4+ or CD8+ T cells sorted from blood, collected in a trial of the OX40 agonist ivuxolimab. The chain's CDR3 is CASSTLAGGTGELFF. In nucleotides, the CDR3 is TGTGCCAGCTCTACTCTAGCGGGAGGCACCGGGGAGCTGTTTTTT.